What follows are 8 T cell receptor beta chains derived from one specimen sequenced in a study of response to subunit inactivated influenza vaccine. TCRdb re-derived calls from the RT-PCR reads in MiXCR, one entry per CDR3 protein. The data hold about 700,000 distinct CDR3 sequences, with about 14% observed a single time. The sequencing here drew on PBMCs from blood, taken 14 to 15 days before vaccination. The source of these receptors is a man over 45 who received an inactivated influenza vaccine.

This clonotype was seen a few times. This chain connects TRBV15 to TRBJ1-2, with a weak D call TRBD1 (6 bases). Trimming left V 5 bases short and J 1 base short, with 8 bases between. There are 13 residues in the CDR3. Germline assignment: CDR1 LNHNV and CDR2 YYDKDF (reference sequence). CDR3 sequence reads: CATSPDSNYGYTF. The CDR3 DNA follows: TGTGCCACCAGCCCGGACAGTAACTATGGCTACACCTTC. Based on the CDR3 plus reference TRBV15 and TRBJ1-2, the full variable domain is DAMVIQNPRYQVTQFGKPVTLSCSQTLNHNVMYWYQQKSSQAPKLLFHYYDKDFNNEADTPDNFQSRRPNTSFCFLDIRSPGLGDTAMYLCATSPDSNYGYTFGSGTRLTVV.

This sequence joins TRBV9 and TRBJ2-1, with TRBD2 as a possible D gene (6 bases). Trimming removed 0 bases from V and 2 bases from J, with 9 bases in between. Germline V gene sequence: CDR1 SGDLS, CDR2 YYNGEE. The CDR3 covers 15 residues. The CDR3 loop is CASSVVGGAYNEQFF. CDR3 nucleotides: TGTGCCAGCAGCGTAGTAGGAGGGGCCTACAATGAGCAGTTCTTC.

This chain joins TRBV7-3 and TRBJ2-2; the match to TRBD2 covers 10 bases. V lost 4 bases to trimming and J lost 4 bases; unmatched junction nucleotides: 3. This CDR3 is 15 amino acids long. CDR1 and CDR2 from the germline V gene are SGHTA and FQGTGA. CDR3 sequence reads: CASSSRTSGTGELFF. Here the CDR3 DNA reads TGTGCCAGCAGCTCCCGGACTAGCGGCACCGGGGAGCTGTTTTTT.

There are a few counts of this clonotype. The chain links TRBV30 to TRBJ2-3, with no clear D. Deletions cut 0 bases from V and 0 bases from J, with 4 bases between. The germline V gene encodes CDR1 GTSNPN and CDR2 SVGIG (reference sequence). CDR3 length: 13 residues. Written as DNA, the CDR3 is TGTGCCTGGAGTGTGGCGAGCACAGATACGCAGTATTTT. The encoded protein is CAWSVASTDTQYF.

The gene calls are TRBV19 and TRBJ2-3, with a possible D match to TRBD1 (5 bases). Germline lookup yields CDR1 LNHDA and CDR2 SQIVND (reference sequence). V lost 4 bases and J 4 bases, leaving 6 bases between the germline ends. The CDR3 runs to 12 residues. The CDR3 loop reads CASSKGPDTQYF. As DNA, the CDR3 is TGTGCCAGTAGTAAGGGGCCAGATACGCAGTATTTT. Complete variable domain (other parts from reference TRBV19 and TRBJ2-3): DGGITQSPKYLFRKEGQNVTLSCEQNLNHDAMYWYRQDPGQGLRLIYYSQIVNDFQKGDIAEGYSVSREKKESFPLTVTSAQKNPTAFYLCASSKGPDTQYFGPGTRLTVL.

This clonotype was observed a few times. The CDR3 DNA sequence: TGCAGTGCAAGACAGAAGACGGGGCAGTTCTTC. Translated: CSARQKTGQFF. The V and J genes are TRBV20-1 and TRBJ2-1, with D possibly TRBD1 on 5 matching bases. The germline gives CDR1 DFQATT, CDR2 SNEGSKA (reference sequence). V was pared by 6 bases and J by 12 bases, with 15 bases between. The length of the CDR3 is 11 residues.

This clonotype was counted ten times or more. The genes are TRBV12-3 or TRBV12-4 and TRBJ1-4; TRBD1 is a possible D gene (6 bases). V lost 6 bases to trimming and J lost 6 bases, with 14 bases between them. The CDR3 consists of 14 residues. The CDR3 sequence is CASSPGVVDEKLFF. Written as DNA, the CDR3 is TGTGCCAGCAGCCCAGGGGTAGTAGATGAAAAACTGTTTTTT.

CDR3 amino acids: CSVGQGAPDTQYF. The CDR3 DNA is TGCAGCGTTGGGCAGGGGGCGCCCGATACGCAGTATTTT. The chain couples TRBV29-1 to TRBJ2-3, with 8 bases fitting TRBD1. With V trimmed by 4 bases and J by 6 bases, 6 bases remained unmatched. This CDR3 is built from 13 residues. Germline CDR1 is SQVTM and CDR2 is ANQGSEA.